A single TCR beta chain is shown here with its context. The data derive from a study of blood T cell repertoires in COVID-19. About the research overall: Material from acute and convalescent COVID-19 was sourced from the United States, Italy and Spain.

Here immunoSEQ multiplex PCR was the method, and the copy in TCRdb shows in-frame clones only, minus some. Here the sample spans just over 60,000 clones, more than 65% being singletons. The trim removed 0 bases at V and 3 bases at J, leaving 7 bases unmatched. The CDR3 is made up of 16 amino acids. Germline V gene data show CDR1 as LGHNA and CDR2 as YNFKEQ. The receptor was derived from a woman of 80 years or more with active or convalescent COVID-19. The V gene is TRBV4-2, the J gene TRBJ2-5; TRBD2 matches at 7 bases. Sample: peripheral blood. CDR3 region: CASSQDVAGHEETQYF. DNA of the CDR3: TGTGCCAGCAGCCAAGACGTAGCGGGCCACGAAGAGACCCAGTACTTC.